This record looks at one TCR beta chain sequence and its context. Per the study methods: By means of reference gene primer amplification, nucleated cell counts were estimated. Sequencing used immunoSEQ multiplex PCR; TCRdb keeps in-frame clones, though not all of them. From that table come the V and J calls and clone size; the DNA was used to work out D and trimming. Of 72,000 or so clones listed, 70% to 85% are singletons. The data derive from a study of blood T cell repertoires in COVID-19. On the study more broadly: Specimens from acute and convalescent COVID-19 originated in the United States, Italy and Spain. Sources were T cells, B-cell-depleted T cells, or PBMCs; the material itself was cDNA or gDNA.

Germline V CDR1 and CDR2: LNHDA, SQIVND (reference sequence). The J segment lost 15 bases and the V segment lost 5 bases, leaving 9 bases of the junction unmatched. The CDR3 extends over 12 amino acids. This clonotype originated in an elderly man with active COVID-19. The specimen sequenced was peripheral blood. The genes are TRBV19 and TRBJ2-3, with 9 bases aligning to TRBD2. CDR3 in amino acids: CASSLLAGYRYF. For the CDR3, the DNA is TGTGCCAGTAGTCTGCTAGCGGGGTATAGATATTTT. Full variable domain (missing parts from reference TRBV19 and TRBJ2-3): DGGITQSPKYLFRKEGQNVTLSCEQNLNHDAMYWYRQDPGQGLRLIYYSQIVNDFQKGDIAEGYSVSREKKESFPLTVTSAQKNPTAFYLCASSLLAGYRYFGPGTRLTVL.